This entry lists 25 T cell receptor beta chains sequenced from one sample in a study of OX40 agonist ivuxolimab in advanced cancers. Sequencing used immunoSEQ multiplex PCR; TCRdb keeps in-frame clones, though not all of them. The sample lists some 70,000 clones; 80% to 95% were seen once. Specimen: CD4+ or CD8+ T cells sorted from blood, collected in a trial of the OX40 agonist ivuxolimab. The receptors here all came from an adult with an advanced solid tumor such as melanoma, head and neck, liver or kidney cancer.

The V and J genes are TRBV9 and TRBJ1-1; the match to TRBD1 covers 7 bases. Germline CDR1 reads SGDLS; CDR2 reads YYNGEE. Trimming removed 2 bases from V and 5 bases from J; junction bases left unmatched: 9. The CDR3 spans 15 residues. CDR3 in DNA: TGTGCCAGCAGCGTTACAGGGGAAGCGGGGACTGAAGCTTTCTTT. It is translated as CASSVTGEAGTEAFF. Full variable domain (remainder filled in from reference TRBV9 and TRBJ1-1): DSGVTQTPKHLITATGQRVTLRCSPRSGDLSVYWYQQSLDQGLQFLIQYYNGEERAKGNILERFSAQQFPDLHSELNLSSLELGDSALYFCASSVTGEAGTEAFFGQGTRLTVV.

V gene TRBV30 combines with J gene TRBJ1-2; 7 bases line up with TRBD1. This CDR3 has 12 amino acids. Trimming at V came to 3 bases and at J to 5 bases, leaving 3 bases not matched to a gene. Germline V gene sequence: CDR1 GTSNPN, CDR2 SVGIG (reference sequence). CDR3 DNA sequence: TGTGCCTGGAGGGGGACAGAATATGGCTACACCTTC. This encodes CAWRGTEYGYTF.

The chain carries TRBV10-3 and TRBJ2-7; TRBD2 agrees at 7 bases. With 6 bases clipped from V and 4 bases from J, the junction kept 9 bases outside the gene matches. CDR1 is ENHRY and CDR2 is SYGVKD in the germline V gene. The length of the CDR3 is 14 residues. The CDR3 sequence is CAISGGIDGYEQYF. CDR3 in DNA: TGTGCCATCAGCGGGGGGATAGACGGGTACGAGCAGTACTTC.

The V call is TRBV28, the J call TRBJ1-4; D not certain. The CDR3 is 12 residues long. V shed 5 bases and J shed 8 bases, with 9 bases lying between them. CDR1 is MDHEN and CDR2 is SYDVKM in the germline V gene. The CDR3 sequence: CASSLTGEKLFF. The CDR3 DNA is TGTGCCAGCAGTCTCACGGGGGAAAAACTGTTTTTT.

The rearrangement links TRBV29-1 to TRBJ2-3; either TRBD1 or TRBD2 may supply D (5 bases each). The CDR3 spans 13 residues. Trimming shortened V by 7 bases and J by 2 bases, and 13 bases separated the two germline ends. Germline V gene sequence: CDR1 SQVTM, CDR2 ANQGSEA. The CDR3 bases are TGCAGCGCCGGGACCGCTGACACAGATACGCAGTATTTT. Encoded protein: CSAGTADTDTQYF.

The CDR3 DNA is TGTGCCAGCAGCTTAACCCCCCTGCAGCCCACTGAGCAGTACTTC. It codes for CASSLTPLQPTEQYF. The chain links TRBV11-3 to TRBJ2-7; no reliable D call. V was pared by 2 bases and J by 7 bases, with 18 bases between. Germline V lookup: CDR1 SGHNT, CDR2 YENEEA. The CDR3 runs to 15 residues.

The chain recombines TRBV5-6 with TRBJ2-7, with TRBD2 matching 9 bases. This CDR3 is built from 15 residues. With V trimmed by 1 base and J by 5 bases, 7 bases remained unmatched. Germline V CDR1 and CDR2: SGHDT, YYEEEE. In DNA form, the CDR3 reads TGTGCCAGCAGCTTGATTAGCGGGAGTGTGCACGAGCAGTACTTC. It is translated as CASSLISGSVHEQYF.

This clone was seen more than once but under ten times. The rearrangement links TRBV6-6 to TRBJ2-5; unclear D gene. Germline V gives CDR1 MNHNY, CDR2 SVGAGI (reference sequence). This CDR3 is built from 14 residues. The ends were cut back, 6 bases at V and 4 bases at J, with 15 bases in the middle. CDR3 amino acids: CASRGRADGETQYF. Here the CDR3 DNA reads TGTGCCAGCAGGGGCCGCGCCGACGGAGAGACCCAGTACTTC.

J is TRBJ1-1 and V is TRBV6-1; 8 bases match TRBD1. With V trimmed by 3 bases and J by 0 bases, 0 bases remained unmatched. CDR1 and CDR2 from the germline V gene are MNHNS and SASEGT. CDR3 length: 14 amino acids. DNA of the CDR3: TGTGCCAGCAGTGACAGGGGGCTGAACACTGAAGCTTTCTTT. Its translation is CASSDRGLNTEAFF.

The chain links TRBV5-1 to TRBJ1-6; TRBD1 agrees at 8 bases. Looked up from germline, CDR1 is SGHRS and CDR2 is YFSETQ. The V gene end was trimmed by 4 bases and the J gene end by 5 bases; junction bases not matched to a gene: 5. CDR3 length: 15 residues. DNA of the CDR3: TGCGCCAGCAGCCCGGGACAGGCTAATAATTCACCCCTCCACTTT. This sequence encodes CASSPGQANNSPLHF.

The chain's CDR3 is CASSGDRANTEAFF. The CDR3 DNA reads TGCGCCAGCAGCGGGGACAGGGCGAACACTGAAGCTTTCTTT. The V gene is TRBV5-1, the J gene TRBJ1-1, with TRBD1 identical over 9 bases. There are 14 residues in the CDR3. After removal of 4 bases from V and 1 base from J, the junction contained 2 bases not matched to a gene. Germline V gene lookup returns CDR1 SGHRS and CDR2 YFSETQ.

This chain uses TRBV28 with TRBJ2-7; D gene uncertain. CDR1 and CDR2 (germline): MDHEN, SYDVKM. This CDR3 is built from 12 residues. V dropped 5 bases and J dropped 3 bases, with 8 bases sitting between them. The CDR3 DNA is TGTGCCAGCAGTGAGTCGAACTACGAGCAGTACTTC. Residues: CASSESNYEQYF.

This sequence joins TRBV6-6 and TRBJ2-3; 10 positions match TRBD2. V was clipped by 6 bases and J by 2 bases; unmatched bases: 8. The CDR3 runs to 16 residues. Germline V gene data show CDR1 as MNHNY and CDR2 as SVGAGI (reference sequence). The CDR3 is CASRLQLAGVTDTQYF. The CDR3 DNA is TGTGCCAGCAGACTCCAGCTAGCGGGGGTCACAGATACGCAGTATTTT.

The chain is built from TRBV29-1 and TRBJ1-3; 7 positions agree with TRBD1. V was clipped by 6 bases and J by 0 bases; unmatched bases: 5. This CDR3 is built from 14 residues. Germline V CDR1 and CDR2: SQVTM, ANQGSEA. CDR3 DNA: TGCAGCGTCCGGGACAGCCACTCTGGAAACACCATATATTTT. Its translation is CSVRDSHSGNTIYF.

This chain's CDR3 is CASSLGQGVSGNTIYF. Here the CDR3 DNA reads TGCGCCAGCAGCCTGGGACAGGGAGTCTCTGGAAACACCATATATTTT. This chain connects TRBV5-1 to TRBJ1-3, with 9 bases matching TRBD1. With 4 bases clipped from V and 0 bases from J, the junction kept 5 bases outside the gene matches. This CDR3 has 16 residues. CDR1 and CDR2 from the germline V gene are SGHRS and YFSETQ.

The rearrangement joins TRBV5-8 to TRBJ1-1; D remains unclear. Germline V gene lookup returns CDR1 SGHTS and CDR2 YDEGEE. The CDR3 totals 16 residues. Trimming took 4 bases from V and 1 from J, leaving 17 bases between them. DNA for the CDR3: TGTGCCAGCAGCCCGAGACTACGTCTCTGGAACACTGAAGCTTTCTTT. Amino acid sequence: CASSPRLRLWNTEAFF.

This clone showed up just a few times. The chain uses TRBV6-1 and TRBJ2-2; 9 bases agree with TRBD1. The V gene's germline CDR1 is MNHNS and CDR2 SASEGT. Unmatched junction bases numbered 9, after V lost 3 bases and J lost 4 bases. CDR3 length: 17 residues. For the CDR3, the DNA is TGTGCCAGCAGTGAGCCCGCGGGACAGGGTTCCACCGGGGAGCTGTTTTTT. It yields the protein CASSEPAGQGSTGELFF.

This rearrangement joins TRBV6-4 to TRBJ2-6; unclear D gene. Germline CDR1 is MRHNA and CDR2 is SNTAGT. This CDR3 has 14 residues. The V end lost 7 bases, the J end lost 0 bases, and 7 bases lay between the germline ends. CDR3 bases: TGTGCCAGCAAGGTCACCTCTGGGGCCAACGTCCTGACTTTC. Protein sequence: CASKVTSGANVLTF.

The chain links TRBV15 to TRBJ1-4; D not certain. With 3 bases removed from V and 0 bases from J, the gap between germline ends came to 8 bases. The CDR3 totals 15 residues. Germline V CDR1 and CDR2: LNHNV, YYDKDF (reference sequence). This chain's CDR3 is CATSSNSATNEKLFF. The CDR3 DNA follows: TGTGCCACCAGCAGCAACAGTGCAACTAATGAAAAACTGTTTTTT.

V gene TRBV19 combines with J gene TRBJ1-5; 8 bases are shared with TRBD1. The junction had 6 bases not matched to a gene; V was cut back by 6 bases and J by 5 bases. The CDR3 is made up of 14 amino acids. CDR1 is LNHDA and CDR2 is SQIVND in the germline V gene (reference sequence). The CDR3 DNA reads TGTGCCAGTAGCCGGACAGGGTGGGATCAGCCCCAGCATTTT. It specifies CASSRTGWDQPQHF.

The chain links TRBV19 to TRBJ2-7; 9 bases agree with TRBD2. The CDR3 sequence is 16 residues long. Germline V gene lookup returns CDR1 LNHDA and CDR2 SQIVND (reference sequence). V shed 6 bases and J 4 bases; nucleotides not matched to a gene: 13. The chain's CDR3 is CASSELRLAEQYEQYF. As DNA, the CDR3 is TGTGCCAGTAGCGAATTAAGACTAGCGGAACAATACGAGCAGTACTTC.

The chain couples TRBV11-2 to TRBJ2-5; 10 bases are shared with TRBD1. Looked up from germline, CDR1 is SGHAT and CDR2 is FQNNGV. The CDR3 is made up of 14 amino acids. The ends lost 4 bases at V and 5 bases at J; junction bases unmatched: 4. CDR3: CASSSRTGGETQYF. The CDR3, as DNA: TGTGCCAGCAGCTCCAGGACAGGGGGGGAGACCCAGTACTTC.

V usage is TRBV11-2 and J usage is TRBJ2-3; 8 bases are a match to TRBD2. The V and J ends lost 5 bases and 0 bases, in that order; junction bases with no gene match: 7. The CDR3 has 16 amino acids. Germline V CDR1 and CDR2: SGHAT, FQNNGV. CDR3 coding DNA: TGTGCCAGCAGCGTGACTAGCGCTCGTAGCACAGATACGCAGTATTTT. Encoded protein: CASSVTSARSTDTQYF.

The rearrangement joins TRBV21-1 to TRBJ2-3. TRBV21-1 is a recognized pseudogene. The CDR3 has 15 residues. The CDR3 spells CASSSTGAAGDTQYF. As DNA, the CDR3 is TGTGCCAGCAGCAGTACCGGGGCCGCGGGTGATACGCAGTATTTT.

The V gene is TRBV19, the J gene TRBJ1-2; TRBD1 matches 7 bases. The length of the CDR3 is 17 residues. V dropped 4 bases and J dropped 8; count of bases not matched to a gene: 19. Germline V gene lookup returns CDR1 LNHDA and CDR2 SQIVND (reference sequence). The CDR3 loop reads CASSTPPRWQGESGYTF. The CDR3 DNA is TGTGCCAGTAGTACACCCCCTCGTTGGCAGGGGGAATCGGGCTACACCTTC.